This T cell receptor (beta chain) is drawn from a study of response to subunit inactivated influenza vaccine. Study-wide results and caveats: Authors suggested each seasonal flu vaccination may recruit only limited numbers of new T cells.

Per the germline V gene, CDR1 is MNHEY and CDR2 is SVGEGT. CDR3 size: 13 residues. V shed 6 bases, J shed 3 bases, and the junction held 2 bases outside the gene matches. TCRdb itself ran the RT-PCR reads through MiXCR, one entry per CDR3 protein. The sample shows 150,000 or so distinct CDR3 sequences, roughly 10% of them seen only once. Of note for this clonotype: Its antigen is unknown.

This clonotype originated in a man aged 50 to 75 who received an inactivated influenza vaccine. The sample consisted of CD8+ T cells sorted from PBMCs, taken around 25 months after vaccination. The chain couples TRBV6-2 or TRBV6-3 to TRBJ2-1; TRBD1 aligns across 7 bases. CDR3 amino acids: CASRRDSYNEQFF. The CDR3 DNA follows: TGTGCCAGCAGGAGGGACAGCTACAATGAGCAGTTCTTC.